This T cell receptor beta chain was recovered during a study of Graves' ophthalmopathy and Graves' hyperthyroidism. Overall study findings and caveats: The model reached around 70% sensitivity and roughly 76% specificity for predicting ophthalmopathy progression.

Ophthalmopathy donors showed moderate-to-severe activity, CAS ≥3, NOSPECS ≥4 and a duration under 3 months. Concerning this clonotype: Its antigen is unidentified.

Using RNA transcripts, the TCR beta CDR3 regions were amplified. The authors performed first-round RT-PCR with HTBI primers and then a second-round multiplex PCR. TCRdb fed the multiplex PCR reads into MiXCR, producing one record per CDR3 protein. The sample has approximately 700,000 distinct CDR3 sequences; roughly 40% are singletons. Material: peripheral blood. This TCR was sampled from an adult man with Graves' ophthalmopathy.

The CDR3 sequence: CASSSAAGMGTDTQYF. The CDR3 DNA reads as TGTGCCAGCAGCAGTGCAGCGGGGATGGGCACAGATACGCAGTATTTT. This chain links TRBV14 with TRBJ2-3; 7 nucleotides line up with TRBD2. J was trimmed by 1 base and V by 5 bases; bases with no gene match: 9. Germline assignment: CDR1 SGHDN and CDR2 FVKESK. The CDR3 extends over 16 amino acids. The whole variable domain, remainder taken from reference TRBV14 and TRBJ2-3, is EAGVTQFPSHSVIEKGQTVTLRCDPISGHDNLYWYRRVMGKEIKFLLHFVKESKQDESGMPNNRFLAERTGGTYSTLKVQPAELEDSGVYFCASSSAAGMGTDTQYFGPGTRLTVL.